Following are 14 T cell receptor beta chains from one sample sequenced in a study of T cells expressing NK-cell markers. With the 5' RACE reads reprocessed, TCRdb shows one record per CDR3 protein and no DNA. Recorded for this sample: roughly 390,000 distinct CDR3 sequences. Sample: blood T cells: a sorted CD56 or NKG2C T cell subset, CD4+ or CD8+ T cells, or bulk PBMC T cells (not recorded which). These receptors all stem from a man between 18 and 69 years old in good health.

This chain joins TRBV7-2 and TRBJ2-5. The CDR3 runs to 13 residues. The germline V gene has CDR1 SGHTA and CDR2 FQGNSA. This chain's CDR3 is CASSYQFTMAQYF.

V gene TRBV30 combines with J gene TRBJ2-3; the D gene TCRdb calls, TRBD1, cannot be checked with no DNA. Germline V lookup: CDR1 GTSNPN, CDR2 SVGIG (reference sequence). The length of the CDR3 is 13 residues. CDR3 sequence: CAWSSTRTDTQYF.

The J gene is TRBJ1-1, the V gene TRBV12-3 or TRBV12-4; TCRdb selects TRBD1, and the lack of DNA leaves this call unchecked. This CDR3 comprises 15 residues. CDR3 region: CASSPRTVANTEAFF.

The chain joins TRBV2 to TRBJ2-5; the TCRdb D gene call, TRBD2, has no DNA to confirm it. The germline gives CDR1 SNHLY, CDR2 FYNNEI. The CDR3 covers 15 residues. The CDR3 reads CASSEQAVIQETQYF.

The rearrangement uses TRBV4-1 and TRBJ2-3; TCRdb names TRBD2, which stays unverified in the absence of DNA. Germline values: CDR1 MGHRA, CDR2 YSYEKL. The CDR3 is 19 amino acids. CDR3 sequence: CASSQSITGTSGGAKTQYF.

The rearrangement uses TRBV29-1 and TRBJ1-2; absent DNA, TCRdb's TRBD1 call cannot be checked. CDR3 length equals 13 residues. Germline values: CDR1 SQVTM, CDR2 ANQGSEA. CDR3 loop: CSAGGQGASGYTF.

V usage is TRBV28 and J usage is TRBJ2-7. Per the germline V gene, CDR1 is MDHEN and CDR2 is SYDVKM. There are 14 residues in the CDR3. The CDR3 protein is CASSLTDGTYEQYF.

The chain joins TRBV7-9 to TRBJ1-4; TCRdb's D call of TRBD1 is untestable without DNA. The CDR3 is 15 amino acids. CDR1 is SEHNR and CDR2 is FQNEAQ in the germline V gene (reference sequence). The CDR3 loop is CASSQDRPPNEKLSF.

The V and J genes are TRBV6-6 and TRBJ2-2; no DNA is available, so the TRBD1 call from TCRdb remains unchecked. This CDR3 has 13 residues. Germline V gene data show CDR1 as MNHNY and CDR2 as SVGAGI (reference sequence). CDR3: CATSRVGTGELFF.

This chain joins TRBV19 and TRBJ2-1. The germline V gene encodes CDR1 LNHDA and CDR2 SQIVND (reference sequence). This CDR3 region has 14 residues. CDR3 region: CASSISVGYNEQFF.

The chain links TRBV5-1 to TRBJ1-1; the D gene TCRdb calls, TRBD1, cannot be checked with no DNA. This CDR3 spans 13 amino acids. Germline values: CDR1 SGHRS, CDR2 YFSETQ. Here the CDR3 reads CASSGTNRGGAFF.

CDR3 sequence reads: CASSLKSSEETQYF. The chain couples TRBV18 to TRBJ2-5. CDR1 is KGHSH, CDR2 LQKENI, per germline. The CDR3 length is 14 residues.

V usage is TRBV4-1 and J usage is TRBJ2-7. CDR3 length: 12 residues. Germline CDR1 is MGHRA and CDR2 is YSYEKL. The CDR3 loop reads CASSQGVSPASF.

The gene calls are TRBV2 and TRBJ2-5. The CDR3 loop spans 12 amino acids. Germline CDR1 is SNHLY and CDR2 is FYNNEI. Here the CDR3 reads CASSGGFQTQYF.